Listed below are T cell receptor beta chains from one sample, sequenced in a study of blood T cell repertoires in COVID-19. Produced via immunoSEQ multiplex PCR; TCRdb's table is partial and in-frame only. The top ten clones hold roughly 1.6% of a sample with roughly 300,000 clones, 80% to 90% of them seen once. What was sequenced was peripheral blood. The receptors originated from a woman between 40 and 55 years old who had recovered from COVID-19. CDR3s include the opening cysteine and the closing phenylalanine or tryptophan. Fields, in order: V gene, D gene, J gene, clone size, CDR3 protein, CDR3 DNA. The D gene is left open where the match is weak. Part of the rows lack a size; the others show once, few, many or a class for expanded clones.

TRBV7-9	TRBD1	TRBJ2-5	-	CASSLGQGVDETQYF	TGTGCCAGCAGCTTAGGACAGGGGGTTGACGAGACCCAGTACTTC
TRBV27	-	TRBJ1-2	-	CASSLGQTPYGYTF	TGTGCCAGCAGTTTAGGACAGACCCCCTATGGCTACACCTTC
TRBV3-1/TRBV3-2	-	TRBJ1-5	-	CASSRGTFSNQPQHF	TGTGCCAGCAGCCGAGGGACATTTAGCAATCAGCCCCAGCATTTT
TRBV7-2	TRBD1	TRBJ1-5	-	CASSLRGGLWADQPQHF	TGTGCCAGCAGCTTACGAGGGGGCCTCTGGGCCGATCAGCCCCAGCATTTT
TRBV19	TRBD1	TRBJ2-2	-	CASSTTRTGIGELFF	TGTGCCAGTAGTACCACTCGGACAGGGATCGGGGAGCTGTTTTTT
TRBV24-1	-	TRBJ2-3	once	CATSQGLTRGGTDTQYF	TGTGCCACCAGTCAAGGTTTAACCAGGGGGGGCACAGATACGCAGTATTTT
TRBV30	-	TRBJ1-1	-	CAWTLPGRGWTEAFF	TGTGCCTGGACCCTCCCCGGCAGGGGATGGACTGAAGCTTTCTTT
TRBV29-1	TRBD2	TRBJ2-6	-	CSAGGGPSSGANVLTF	TGCAGCGCCGGGGGGGGGCCCAGCTCTGGGGCCAACGTCCTGACTTTC
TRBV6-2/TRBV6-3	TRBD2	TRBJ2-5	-	CASSSPFSGGGETQYF	TGTGCCAGCAGTTCCCCCTTCAGCGGGGGGGGAGAGACCCAGTACTTC
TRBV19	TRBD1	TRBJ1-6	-	CASQITHRGDSPLHF	TGTGCCAGTCAAATCACCCACAGGGGGGATTCACCCCTCCACTTT
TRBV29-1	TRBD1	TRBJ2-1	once	CSVGLTGGEQFF	TGCAGCGTTGGCTTGACAGGGGGCGAGCAGTTCTTC
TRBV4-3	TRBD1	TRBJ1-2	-	CASSQLTGEFPYGYTF	TGCGCCAGCAGCCAACTGACAGGGGAGTTCCCCTATGGCTACACCTTC
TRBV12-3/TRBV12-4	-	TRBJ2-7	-	CASSPRERGEQYF	TGTGCCAGCAGTCCCCGGGAAAGAGGCGAGCAGTACTTC
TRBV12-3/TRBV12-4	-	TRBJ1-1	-	CASSFRGLTEAFF	TGTGCCAGCAGTTTTAGGGGACTCACTGAAGCTTTCTTT
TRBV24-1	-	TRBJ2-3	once	CATSDFRGSGDTQYF	TGTGCCACCAGTGATTTTAGGGGGTCGGGGGATACGCAGTATTTT
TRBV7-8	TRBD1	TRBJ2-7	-	CASSLRGTGLYEQYF	TGTGCCAGCAGCCTCCGTGGGACAGGGCTCTACGAGCAGTACTTC
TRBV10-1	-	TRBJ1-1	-	CASSENQGLPNTEAFF	TGCGCCAGCAGTGAAAACCAGGGGCTGCCGAACACTGAAGCTTTCTTT
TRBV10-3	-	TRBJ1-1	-	CAISDTSMNTEAFF	TGTGCCATCAGTGACACTTCTATGAACACTGAAGCTTTCTTT
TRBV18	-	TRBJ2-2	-	CASSPRAISTGELFF	TGTGCCAGCTCACCACGGGCAATCTCCACCGGGGAGCTGTTTTTT
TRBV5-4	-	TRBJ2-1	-	CASSLPDKGNEQFF	TGTGCCAGCAGCTTGCCGGACAAGGGGAATGAGCAGTTCTTC
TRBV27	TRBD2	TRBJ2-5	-	CASKLAGGPGGGTQYF	TGTGCCAGCAAACTAGCGGGGGGCCCCGGTGGAGGGACCCAGTACTTC
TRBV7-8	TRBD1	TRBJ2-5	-	CASSPYRGAETQYF	TGTGCCAGCAGCCCCTACAGGGGCGCGGAGACCCAGTACTTC
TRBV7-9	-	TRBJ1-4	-	CASSAPGTTNEKLFF	TGTGCCAGCAGCGCGCCCGGGACAACTAATGAAAAACTGTTTTTT
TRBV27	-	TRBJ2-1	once	CASSYRGNEQFF	TGTGCCAGCAGTTACCGGGGCAATGAGCAGTTCTTC
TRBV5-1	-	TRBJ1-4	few	CASSLTQGRKDEKLFF	TGCGCCAGCAGCTTGACACAGGGACGGAAAGATGAAAAACTGTTTTTT
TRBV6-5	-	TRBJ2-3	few	CASSYSGGRWDTQYF	TGTGCCAGCAGTTACTCGGGAGGCCGGTGGGATACGCAGTATTTT
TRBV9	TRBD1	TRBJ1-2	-	CASSVTGGSSYGYTF	TGTGCCAGCAGCGTCACAGGGGGCAGTAGCTATGGCTACACCTTC
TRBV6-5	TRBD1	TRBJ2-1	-	CASSWTGGSYNEQFF	TGTGCCAGCAGCTGGACAGGGGGCTCCTACAATGAGCAGTTCTTC
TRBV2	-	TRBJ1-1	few	CASSMSVYTEAFF	TGTGCCAGCAGCATGTCGGTCTACACTGAAGCTTTCTTT
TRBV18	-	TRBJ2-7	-	CASSPGLKSSYEQYF	TGTGCCAGCTCACCGGGACTGAAGAGCTCCTACGAGCAGTACTTC
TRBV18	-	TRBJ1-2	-	CASSPQGQGGYTF	TGTGCCAGCTCACCACAAGGGCAGGGCGGCTACACCTTC
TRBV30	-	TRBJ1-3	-	CAWSRGGTSGNTIYF	TGTGCCTGGAGTCGGGGGGGAACCTCTGGAAACACCATATATTTT
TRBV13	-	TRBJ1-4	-	CASSLGRGEKLFF	TGTGCCAGCAGCTTAGGAAGGGGTGAAAAACTGTTTTTT
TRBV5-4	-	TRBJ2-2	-	CASSLVPEGELFF	TGTGCCAGCAGCTTGGTACCCGAGGGGGAGCTGTTTTTT
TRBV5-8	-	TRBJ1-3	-	CASRDRGWYPGNTIYF	TGTGCCAGCAGAGATAGGGGTTGGTACCCTGGAAACACCATATATTTT
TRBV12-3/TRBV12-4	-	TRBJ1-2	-	CASSSQGYGYTF	TGTGCCAGCAGTTCTCAGGGATATGGCTACACCTTC
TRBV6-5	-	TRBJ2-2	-	CASRLPAGTGELFF	TGTGCCAGCCGATTACCCGCGGGCACCGGGGAGCTGTTTTTT
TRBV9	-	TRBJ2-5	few	CASSAAGLQETQYF	TGTGCCAGCAGCGCCGCGGGACTCCAAGAGACCCAGTACTTC
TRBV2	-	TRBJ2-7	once	CASSESAGGGWSEQYF	TGTGCCAGCAGTGAGTCAGCAGGGGGAGGTTGGTCCGAGCAGTACTTC
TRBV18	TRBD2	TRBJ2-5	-	CASSPRLGRGDQETQYF	TGTGCCAGCTCACCACGCCTCGGGAGGGGGGACCAAGAGACCCAGTACTTC
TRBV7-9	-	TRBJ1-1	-	CASSFGHEAFF	TGTGCCAGCAGCTTCGGTCATGAAGCTTTCTTT
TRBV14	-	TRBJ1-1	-	CASSLLGSQNTEAFF	TGTGCCAGCAGCCTGTTGGGCAGCCAAAACACTGAAGCTTTCTTT
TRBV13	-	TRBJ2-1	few	CASSSGQASYNEQFF	TGTGCCAGCAGCTCGGGACAAGCCTCCTACAATGAGCAGTTCTTC
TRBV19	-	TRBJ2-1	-	CASSIILALVNEQFF	TGTGCCAGTAGTATAATCCTAGCGTTGGTCAATGAGCAGTTCTTC
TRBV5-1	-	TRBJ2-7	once	CASSLGIQNEQYF	TGCGCCAGCAGCCTGGGGATACAGAACGAGCAGTACTTC
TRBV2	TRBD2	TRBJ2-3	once	CASMSGGEDTQYF	TGTGCCAGCATGAGCGGGGGAGAGGATACGCAGTATTTT
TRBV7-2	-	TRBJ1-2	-	CASSPLPVNYGYTF	TGTGCCAGCAGCCCTCTGCCAGTTAACTATGGCTACACCTTC
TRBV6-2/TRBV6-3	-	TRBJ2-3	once	CASSYRDTQYF	TGTGCCAGCAGTTACCGAGATACGCAGTATTTT
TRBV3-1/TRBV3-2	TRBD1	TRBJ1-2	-	CASSQGWPGTGNYGYTF	TGTGCCAGCAGCCAAGGGTGGCCGGGGACAGGCAACTATGGCTACACCTTC
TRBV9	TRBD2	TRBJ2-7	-	CASSVLGLAGQHEQYF	TGTGCCAGCAGCGTTTTGGGACTAGCGGGGCAGCACGAGCAGTACTTC
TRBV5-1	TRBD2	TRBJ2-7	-	CASSRGAYEQYF	TGCGCCAGCAGCCGGGGGGCCTACGAGCAGTACTTC
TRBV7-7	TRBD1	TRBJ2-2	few	CASRDRVGTGELFF	TGTGCTAGCCGGGACAGGGTGGGCACCGGGGAGCTGTTTTTT
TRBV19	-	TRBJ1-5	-	CASSIWRENQPQHF	TGTGCCAGTAGTATATGGAGGGAGAATCAGCCCCAGCATTTT
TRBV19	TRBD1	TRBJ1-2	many	CASSRTGEDGYTF	TGTGCCAGTAGCAGGACAGGGGAAGATGGCTACACCTTC